This TCR beta chain emerged from a study of Ad26.COV2.S vaccination and SARS-CoV-2 variants (dated by TCRdb to the early 2020s). General notes on the study: Donors in the vaccine arm were drawn from COV1001, a phase I-IIa trial of Ad26.COV2.S in healthy adults that was multicentre, randomized, double-blind and placebo-controlled. The TCR-sequenced set comprised about 32 samples: approximately 19 Ad26.COV2.S vaccine recipients, 5 placebo recipients and 8 SARS-CoV-2 convalescent individuals. Throughout the experiments and outcome assessment, investigators stayed blinded to trial group allocation. Ad26.COV2.S was administered intramuscularly at 5 x 10^10 or 1 x 10^11 viral particles, either as a single shot or as two shots given 56 days apart. Participants in the trial were split at random into five groups of five each, receiving low-dose or high-dose Ad26.COV2.S once or twice, or else placebo on both occasions. TCRbeta repertoire sequencing was used to assess the specificity and breadth of SARS-CoV-2-reactive T cell receptors after Ad26.COV2.S vaccination. Summary of the overall study and its limitations: The study lacked the statistical power to compare responses across vaccine doses or regimens. After vaccination, spike-specific CD8+ and CD4+ T cell responses were reported to show substantial breadth. Non-spike TCR breadth was comparable between vaccine and placebo recipients, consistent with the vaccine containing only spike. Spike-specific TCR breadth was higher in Ad26.COV2.S recipients than in placebo recipients (P = 0.0014). It was noted by the authors that total T cell responses may have been underestimated by the TCR breadth and depth analyses.

The immunoSEQ Assay was used to sequence TCRbeta CDR3 regions. After extraction, genomic DNA underwent amplification by bias-controlled multiplex PCR, followed by high-throughput sequencing. The paper's data handling went like this. Collapsing and filtering of sequences were performed to quantify the absolute abundance of each unique TCRbeta CDR3 region. T cell fraction was estimated by normalization of TCRbeta template counts to usable DNA, with usable DNA being measured through amplification of reference genes present in all nucleated cells. Repertoire TCRs were annotated as SARS-CoV-2-specific by exact matching of V gene, CDR3 amino acid sequence and J gene to a known reactive TCR set. The reference SARS-CoV-2 TCR set was derived from MIRA and filtered for enrichment in COVID-19-positive ImmuneCODE repertoires, a step that removed public or cross-reactive TCRs. Using the MIRA antigens, annotated TCRs were further analysed by specific ORF or by position within an ORF. Depth was the summed frequency of annotated unique rearrangements, while breadth was defined as annotated unique rearrangements over total unique productive rearrangements. TCR breadth was compared between groups using two-sided Wilcoxon rank-sum tests. In its TCRdb copy, this immuneACCESS table keeps in-frame sequences only and misses some clones. Where compared with another copy, unresolved V genes explain less than half of these, and the others have no known cause. That table furnishes V, J and clone size, whereas the DNA furnished D and trimming. Recorded for this sample are fewer than 400,000 clones; 85% to 90% of them occurred a single time. The ten largest clones take up 5% to 6.5% of the sample.

What the treatment or condition label conveys for this sample: over 15 received Ad26.COV2.S at low or high dose, single or two shots; several received placebo; per-sample allocation not given. For vaccine and placebo recipients, repertoires were sequenced using samples collected on day 63 after the first injection. Between 29 July and 7 August 2020, Cohort 1b enrolled approximately 26 adults aged 18-55 years at one site in Boston, USA. As a vaccine, Ad26.COV2.S was a replication-incompetent adenovirus type 26 vector that expressed a prefusion-stabilized SARS-CoV-2 spike protein derived from the original Wuhan strain. As to this clone: The specificity of this receptor is unknown. The input lacks base qualities; no much larger clone sits a single base away.

The receptor was derived from a person aged 18-65 years who received the Ad26.COV2.S COVID-19 vaccine or a placebo. The sample was peripheral blood, taken in a trial of Ad26.COV2.S vaccine versus placebo.

The nucleotide sequence is TGTGCCAGCAGTTTACCAGGGAAAACCGGGGAGCTGTTTTTT. This encodes CASSLPGKTGELFF. The V and J segments used are TRBV28 and TRBJ2-2, and perhaps TRBD1 as D gene, on 5 matching bases. V gives up 2 bases and J gives up 5 bases, and the segment between their germline ends measures 9 bases. The CDR3 numbers 14 residues from cysteine through phenylalanine. The read is trimmed to its CDR3 DNA, 42 bases read in frame from base 1. As encoded in the germline V gene, CDR1 is MDHEN while CDR2 is SYDVKM.